Shown below are 26 T cell receptor beta chains from a single sample sequenced in a study of blood T cell repertoires in COVID-19. Assay used: immunoSEQ multiplex PCR; TCRdb lists only in-frame clones, some missing. The table lists approximately 160,000 clones, under 85% of them singletons. The source material was peripheral blood. The receptors stem from a man between 70 and 80 years old who had recovered from COVID-19.

V and J are TRBV27 and TRBJ2-3; 9 bases are shared with TRBD1. The CDR3 is made up of 15 amino acids. Germline assignment: CDR1 MNHEY and CDR2 SMNVEV (reference sequence). Trimming removed 8 bases from V and 6 bases from J; junction bases left unmatched: 12. The CDR3 bases are TGTGCCAGCGGCCCACCGGGACAGGGATTGGATACGCAGTATTTT. Translated, it gives CASGPPGQGLDTQYF.

This chain uses TRBV5-6 with TRBJ2-7, with TRBD2 matching over 11 bases. Germline assignment: CDR1 SGHDT and CDR2 YYEEEE. J was trimmed by 5 bases and V by 1 base; bases with no gene match: 5. The CDR3 sequence is 15 residues long. The CDR3 DNA is TGTGCCAGCAGCTTGCTCATGACTAGCGGGAACGAGCAGTACTTC. It encodes CASSLLMTSGNEQYF. The variable domain in full, with the rest retrieved from reference TRBV5-6 and TRBJ2-7, is DAGVTQSPTHLIKTRGQQVTLRCSPKSGHDTVSWYQQALGQGPQFIFQYYEEEERQRGNFPDRFSGHQFPNYSSELNVNALLLGDSALYLCASSLLMTSGNEQYFGPGTRLTVT.

The chain is built from TRBV21-1 and TRBJ2-7; TRBD2, the D gene given by the table, was not confirmed from the DNA. TRBV21-1 is a known pseudogene. The CDR3 extends over 19 amino acids. CDR3 DNA sequence: TGTGCCAGCAGCAAGCCGGGGACTAGCGGGCCCCCCAGGGCCTACGAGCAGTACTTC. Residues: CASSKPGTSGPPRAYEQYF.

The chain is built from TRBV4-3 and TRBJ1-2; 7 bases are shared with TRBD1. V lost 3 bases and J lost 0; bases outside the gene matches: 13. This CDR3 region has 18 residues. Germline V gives CDR1 LGHNA, CDR2 YSLEER. The CDR3 loop is CASSQKTGLLRANYGYTF. The DNA of the CDR3 is TGCGCCAGCAGCCAGAAGACAGGGCTATTAAGAGCTAACTATGGCTACACCTTC.

Written as DNA, the CDR3 is TGTGCCAGCAGTGAAGTAGGGACTAGCGGGAATTACGAGCAGTACTTC. Amino acids: CASSEVGTSGNYEQYF. This rearrangement joins TRBV25-1 to TRBJ2-7, with 13 bases lining up with TRBD2. With 2 bases clipped from V and 4 bases from J, the junction kept 5 bases outside the gene matches. Germline V gene data show CDR1 as MGHDK and CDR2 as SYGVNS. This CDR3 region has 16 residues.

The V and J genes are TRBV5-1 and TRBJ2-3, with 10 nucleotides matching TRBD1. Trimming took 0 bases from V and 2 from J; bases not matched to a gene: 6. This CDR3 spans 17 amino acids. CDR1 is SGHRS and CDR2 is YFSETQ in the germline V gene. The CDR3 DNA follows: TGCGCCAGCAGCTTGGTGGGACAGGGGTTCGTCACAGATACGCAGTATTTT. Its protein is CASSLVGQGFVTDTQYF.

The rearrangement joins TRBV5-4 to TRBJ1-1; tentatively, D is TRBD1 (6 bases). V lost 4 bases, J lost 5 bases, and 18 bases lay in between. The CDR3 is made up of 15 amino acids. Germline V gives CDR1 SGHNT, CDR2 YYREEE (reference sequence). The CDR3 reads CASSPGGGAGTEAFF. CDR3 nucleotides: TGTGCCAGCAGCCCGGGAGGGGGGGCGGGGACTGAAGCTTTCTTT.

The chain recombines TRBV6-2 or TRBV6-3 with TRBJ1-2, with 8 bases aligning to TRBD1. With 6 bases clipped from V and 4 bases from J, the junction kept 4 bases outside the gene matches. The CDR3 sequence is 13 residues long. Per the germline V gene, CDR1 is MNHEY and CDR2 is SVGEGT. CDR3 sequence: CASSLTGAYGYTF. The CDR3 DNA reads as TGTGCCAGCAGCCTGACAGGGGCCTATGGCTACACCTTC.

This clone was counted between two and nine times. The V call is TRBV4-1, the J call TRBJ2-7; 11 nucleotides align to TRBD2. The V gene end was trimmed by 4 bases and the J gene end by 0 bases; junction bases not matched to a gene: 8. Germline CDR1 is MGHRA and CDR2 is YSYEKL. This CDR3 has 17 residues. CDR3 DNA: TGCGCCAGCAGCCGTCTTGCGGGACTAGCGGCCTCCTACGAGCAGTACTTC. Its protein product is CASSRLAGLAASYEQYF.

The chain carries TRBV11-3 and TRBJ2-2; D perhaps matches TRBD2 (5 bases). Germline values: CDR1 SGHNT, CDR2 YENEEA. V was clipped by 5 bases and J by 7 bases, with 14 bases between them. This CDR3 spans 14 amino acids. The CDR3 bases are TGTGCCAGCAGCCCGTTCCGGAGCGGCGGGGAGCTGTTTTTT. This translates into CASSPFRSGGELFF.

The chain employs TRBV5-4 and TRBJ2-1; D is perhaps TRBD2 (8 bases). CDR3 length: 17 residues. CDR1 and CDR2 from the germline V gene are SGHNT and YYREEE (reference sequence). V was shortened by 3 bases and J by 9 bases, with 25 bases between the two germline ends. Written as DNA, the CDR3 is TGTGCCAGCAGCTATGATTTATTCGGACTAGCAGGGGGTGAGCAGTTCTTC. This codes for CASSYDLFGLAGGEQFF.

CDR3 in amino acids: CSVESTGLIYF. DNA for the CDR3: TGCAGCGTTGAATCCACCGGTCTTATTTATTTT. The chain carries TRBV29-1 and TRBJ2-3; D uncertain. The germline V gene encodes CDR1 SQVTM and CDR2 ANQGSEA. The CDR3 sequence is 11 residues long. Trimming took 2 bases from V and 15 from J, leaving 15 bases between them.

To note about this clone: It may be a read error: a sequence one base away is much more abundant. The gene calls are TRBV5-1 and TRBJ2-5, with 9 bases fitting TRBD1. The CDR3 spans 15 residues. The V gene end was trimmed by 4 bases and the J gene end by 5 bases; junction bases not matched to a gene: 9. The germline CDR1 and CDR2 sequences are SGHRS and YFSETQ. This chain's CDR3 is CASSPGTGKKETQYF. In DNA, the CDR3 is TGCGCCAGCAGCCCCGGGACAGGGAAGAAGGAGACCCAGTACTTC.

This sequence joins TRBV2 and TRBJ2-7, with TRBD2 identical over 15 bases. V dropped 2 bases and J dropped 7; count of bases not matched to a gene: 9. Germline V gene lookup returns CDR1 SNHLY and CDR2 FYNNEI. The CDR3 extends over 17 amino acids. DNA for the CDR3: TGTGCCAGCAGTGAACCGGGACTAGCGGGAGGTTGGGAAGAGCAGTACTTC. Its protein product is CASSEPGLAGGWEEQYF.

The chain combines TRBV25-1 with TRBJ2-5; 11 nucleotides line up with TRBD1. V lost 5 bases and J lost 4; bases outside the gene matches: 9. This CDR3 contains 16 residues. Germline V lookup: CDR1 MGHDK, CDR2 SYGVNS. CDR3: CASSILGQGAGETQYF. In DNA form, the CDR3 reads TGTGCCAGCAGTATTCTCGGACAGGGGGCCGGAGAGACCCAGTACTTC.

The chain is built from TRBV4-1 and TRBJ2-7; TRBD1 agrees at 8 bases. The CDR3 has 15 residues. The ends lost 2 bases at V and 3 bases at J; junction bases unmatched: 6. CDR1 and CDR2 from the germline V gene are MGHRA and YSYEKL. In DNA, the CDR3 is TGCGCCAGCAGCCAATACGGGACAGGAGACTACGAGCAGTACTTC. This sequence encodes CASSQYGTGDYEQYF.

The V call is TRBV19, the J call TRBJ1-1, with 7 bases aligning to TRBD1. V gave up 6 bases and J gave up 4 bases; unmatched junction bases: 5. The germline gives CDR1 LNHDA, CDR2 SQIVND (reference sequence). The CDR3 consists of 13 residues. CDR3 bases: TGTGCCAGTAGGGTGACAGGGCCCACTGAAGCTTTCTTT. Translated, it gives CASRVTGPTEAFF.

The chain recombines TRBV2 with TRBJ1-2; D is possibly TRBD1 (5 bases). Per germline, CDR1 SNHLY and CDR2 FYNNEI. V was clipped by 6 bases and J by 6 bases, with 14 bases between them. This CDR3 contains 13 residues. The CDR3 coding sequence is TGTGCCAGCAGGGGGGGGACCTGGGATGGCTACACCTTC. Residues: CASRGGTWDGYTF. Full variable domain (remainder filled in from reference TRBV2 and TRBJ1-2): EPEVTQTPSHQVTQMGQEVILRCVPISNHLYFYWYRQILGQKVEFLVSFYNNEISEKSEIFDDQFSVERPDGSNFTLKIRSTKLEDSAMYFCASRGGTWDGYTFGSGTRLTVV.

The chain links TRBV7-2 to TRBJ2-7, with 9 bases aligning to TRBD1. This CDR3 has 14 amino acids. The germline gives CDR1 SGHTA, CDR2 FQGNSA. V shed 3 bases, J shed 6 bases, and the junction held 6 bases outside the gene matches. The CDR3 bases are TGTGCCAGCAGCTTTCAGGGACAGGGTGGCGAGCAGTACTTC. Its protein is CASSFQGQGGEQYF.

The J gene is TRBJ2-1, the V gene TRBV10-1, with 8 bases lining up with TRBD2. Germline assignment: CDR1 WNHNN and CDR2 SYGVQD (reference sequence). V lost 2 bases, J lost 7 bases, and 7 bases stayed unmatched. The CDR3 length is 15 residues. CDR3 bases: TGCGCCAGCAGTGAGACCGTAGCGGGAAAAAATGAGCAGTTCTTC. It codes for CASSETVAGKNEQFF.

The rearrangement uses TRBV6-2 or TRBV6-3 and TRBJ2-7; tentative D call: TRBD1 (6 bases). Trimming took 2 bases from V and 9 from J, leaving 17 bases between them. Germline-derived CDR1 and CDR2 are MNHEY and SVGEGT. This CDR3 is built from 14 residues. CDR3 amino acids: CASSYGGWETGQYF. The DNA of the CDR3 is TGTGCCAGCAGTTACGGAGGTTGGGAGACAGGGCAGTACTTC.

The V call is TRBV11-1, the J call TRBJ2-7, with TRBD2 as a possible D gene (5 bases). Between the trimmed V and J ends, which lost 2 bases and 2 bases, there was a span of 13 bases. Per germline, CDR1 SGHAT and CDR2 FQDESV (reference sequence). There are 15 residues in the CDR3. Written as DNA, the CDR3 is TGTGCCAGCAGCTTACGGTTCACGGGGACCTACGAGCAGTACTTC. Its translation: CASSLRFTGTYEQYF.

This sequence joins TRBV19 and TRBJ2-1; TRBD2 agrees at 10 bases. The CDR3 sequence is 14 residues long. Trimming took 6 bases from V and 6 from J; bases not matched to a gene: 5. CDR1 is LNHDA and CDR2 is SQIVND in the germline V gene (reference sequence). CDR3 protein: CASSGTSVFNEQFF. CDR3 bases: TGTGCCAGTAGCGGGACTAGCGTTTTCAATGAGCAGTTCTTC.

The chain has TRBV27 and TRBJ2-7, with D tentatively TRBD2 (6 bases). The germline gives CDR1 MNHEY, CDR2 SMNVEV (reference sequence). Trimming cost V 5 bases and J 3 bases, with 14 bases left between them. The CDR3 loop spans 14 amino acids. The CDR3 loop is CASSRGGPGYEQYF. The CDR3 region has the DNA TGTGCCAGCAGTAGGGGAGGCCCAGGCTACGAGCAGTACTTC.

This clone was observed a single time. This chain connects TRBV10-3 to TRBJ2-3, with D perhaps TRBD1 (5 bases). CDR3 length: 16 amino acids. Trimming took 7 bases from V and 0 from J, leaving 17 bases between them. CDR1 and CDR2 from the germline V gene are ENHRY and SYGVKD. In DNA, the CDR3 is TGTGCCATCACCGCAGGGAAGGGCACTAGCACAGATACGCAGTATTTT. Its translation is CAITAGKGTSTDTQYF.

The V gene is TRBV25-1, the J gene TRBJ1-2; the match to TRBD1 covers 7 bases. The germline gives CDR1 MGHDK, CDR2 SYGVNS. The length of the CDR3 is 16 residues. The V and J ends lost 2 bases and 8 bases, in that order; junction bases with no gene match: 14. CDR3: CASSEVGQAGARGYTF. As DNA, the CDR3 is TGTGCCAGCAGTGAAGTTGGACAGGCTGGGGCTAGAGGCTACACCTTC.